This T cell receptor beta chain was sequenced during a study of shared clonotypes between healthy human individuals (TCRdb year 2020). In the study overall: A few men and two women, aged 18 to 49 years, made up the cohort. For each donor, CD4 naive and CD4 memory were each run on three plates, CD8 naive on two plates, and CD8 memory on one plate. Blood TCR repertoires of five healthy adults were deeply sequenced to estimate repertoire size and the extent of clonotype sharing between individuals. Libraries were prepared and TCR repertoires were sequenced by different laboratories using diverse techniques, in order to increase sequencing depth and limit assay-specific biases. Each donor's leukapheresis produced roughly between roughly 0.85 and 10 billion PBMCs.

Details on this clone: Its antigen is currently not known. Base qualities are not recorded, but no much larger clone differs from it by a single base.

A distance of 14 bases separates the germline ends of V and J, which lose 4 bases and 2 bases respectively. The germline V gene specifies SGHDT as CDR1 and YYEEEE as CDR2. Spanning cysteine to phenylalanine, the CDR3 consists of 15 amino acids. Here the CDR3 DNA is all that survives: 45 bases in frame from base 1. Findings and caveats that apply to the study as a whole: Clonotypes shared by all four sorted-subset donors showed higher generation probabilities than non-shared clonotypes. Pairwise subsampling indicated that sequencing depth was expected to affect the degree of clonotype sharing among donors. The genetic and exposure-history diversity represented was limited by the small number of donors. When a few donors were compared, the shared fraction of clonotypes was roughly 4.8% for naive CD4, about 4% for naive CD8, roughly 2.5% for memory CD4, and roughly 0.43% for memory CD8. Rarefaction of sorted-subset datasets indicated incomplete sequencing despite the large sequencing depth. Only blood was sampled, and tissue TCR repertoires likely differ from those in blood. Naive subsets generally had larger estimated clonotype richness than memory subsets.

CD8 naive samples consisted of CD45RO-negative cells that were positively selected for CCR7, yielding a CD45RA+CCR7+ population without TemRA cells. The donors were healthy, HIV-negative adults with no recently reported acute infections or vaccinations. Every donor was a Caucasian adult residing in Nashville, Tennessee, USA. Blood was collected by leukapheresis, and PBMCs were isolated by Ficoll-Histopaque density gradient centrifugation and then cryopreserved in liquid nitrogen vapor phase. Analytical flow cytometry was used to check the purity and quantity of each magnetically sorted T cell population. Genomic DNA was isolated from each sorted fraction and quantified by UV absorbance on a Nanodrop 2000c. Using the deep immunoSEQ assay, TCR CDR3 regions were amplified from genomic DNA by multiplex PCR. Extracted genomic DNA from each cell subset was spread evenly across all wells of several immunoSEQ 96-well plates, with each plate serving as a replicate. For sorted subsets, 200 ng of genomic DNA, equivalent to around 29,000 T cell genomes, went into each replicate PCR. Purified libraries were measured with a Qubit 3.0 fluorometer, size-checked on a Bioanalyzer 2100, and measured again with the KAPA Library Quantification kit. Each immunoSEQ 96-well plate was sequenced on its own single-read 150-cycle Illumina NextSeq 550 flow cell. The authors' pipeline ran thus. Because the immunoSEQ output held only junctional sequences and lacked quality scores, the filtering could not match the filtering applied to full-length reads. Sequences were annotated with PyIR, a Python wrapper for IgBLAST v1.9, and V/J genes and CDR3 were assigned using IMGT germline references. Reads were filtered out if the reads had weak V/J assignments (E-value above 1e-6), no CDR3, stop codons, out-of-frame junctions, or ambiguous translated residues. V3J clonotypes were defined by identical inferred V gene, J gene, and CDR3 amino acid sequence. Percentage overlap between repertoires was computed as shared unique clonotypes divided by the size of the smaller repertoire. Three approaches were used to assess repertoire richness: RTK rarefaction, the Chao1 estimator, and Recon v2.1 estimates of unobserved clonotypes. Generation probabilities were computed with OLGA for all TCRbeta clonotypes obtained by the gDNA method from several donors. Sourced from immuneACCESS, this table was stored by TCRdb with only in-frame sequences that have V and J called. A share of the clones is absent; for the studies checked, an unresolved V gene accounts for under half, and the remainder has no known explanation. D and trimming come from the DNA, and the V and J calls and clone size come from that table. This sample is represented by 1.5 million to 2.5 million clones; around 96% of them were singletons. The biggest ten clones account for roughly 1% of the sample.

Sequenced sample: naive CD8+ T cells sorted from blood. Read against the paper, the sample's cell subset or site label means: CD45RA+CCR7+. The receptor was derived from a man between 18 and 29 years old in good health. Recombination connected TRBV5-6 to TRBJ2-3; TRBD1 could be the D gene, as 5 bases match. The CDR3 region has the sequence CASSTGQDYTDTQYF. The sequence in DNA is TGTGCCAGCAGCACCGGACAAGATTACACAGATACGCAGTATTTT.